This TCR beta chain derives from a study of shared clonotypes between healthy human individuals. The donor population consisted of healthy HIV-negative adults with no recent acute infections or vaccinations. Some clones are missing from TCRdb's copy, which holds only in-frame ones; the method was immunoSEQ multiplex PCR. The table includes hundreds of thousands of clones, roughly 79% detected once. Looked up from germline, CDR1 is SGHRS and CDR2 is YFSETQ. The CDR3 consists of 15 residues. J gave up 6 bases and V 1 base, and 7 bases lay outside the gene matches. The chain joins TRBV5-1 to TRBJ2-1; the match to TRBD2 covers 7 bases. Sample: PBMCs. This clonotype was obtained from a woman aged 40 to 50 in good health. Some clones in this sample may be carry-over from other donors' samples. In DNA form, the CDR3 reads TGCGCCAGCAGCTTGTTTCTCGGCGGGAGCAATGAGCAGTTCTTC. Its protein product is CASSLFLGGSNEQFF.